This T cell receptor beta chain was recovered during a study of a mutant IDH1 vaccine in newly diagnosed glioma. Study-wide background: The start of vaccination came 4-6 weeks after radiotherapy alone, or with temozolomide cycles. Most patients had received both radiotherapy and temozolomide, the prior options being radiotherapy, temozolomide, or both. Treated individuals were about 60% male and around 40% female, averaging roughly 40 years of age.

A word on this clone: The antigen is unknown.

The CDR3 is made up of 15 amino acids. Germline V gene lookup returns CDR1 SGDLS and CDR2 YYNGEE. The germline V and J ends were trimmed by 0 bases and 0 bases, with 7 bases remaining between them. Profiled with immunoSEQ multiplex PCR; TCRdb holds only in-frame clones, not every one. This sample has tens of thousands of clones; over 70% occur once, and the top ten carry around 5%. Specified time point: week 47, end of study. What each vaccine dose contained was 300 ug of mutant IDH1 20-mer peptide, accompanied by topical imiquimod. Donors harbored newly found WHO grade 3 or 4 IDH1-mutant, ATRX-lost astrocytomas.

The source is a man over 45 with glioma. The sequencing here drew on PBMCs, taken from a glioma patient whose treatment included an IDH1 peptide vaccine. V usage is TRBV9 and J usage is TRBJ1-5, with D possibly being TRBD1 (5 bases). CDR3 DNA: TGTGCCAGCAGCGTAGGGACAAATAGCAATCAGCCCCAGCATTTT. The encoded protein is CASSVGTNSNQPQHF.